This record looks at one TCR beta chain sequence and its context. The data originate from a study of blood T cell repertoires in COVID-19. Overall study: The samples span acute and convalescent COVID-19 from the United States, Italy and Spain. T cells, B-cell-depleted T cells, or PBMCs provided the cDNA or gDNA that served as material.

Methods used by the authors: Reference gene primer amplification yielded estimated nucleated cell counts. Generated by immunoSEQ multiplex PCR, the TCRdb table keeps only in-frame clones and is missing some. That table is the source of V, J and clone size, and D and trimming were worked out from the DNA. This sample has about 94,000 clones; around 86% occur once, and the top ten carry roughly 4.5%. This CDR3 is built from 14 residues. With 0 bases removed from V and 7 bases from J, the gap between germline ends came to 11 bases. Germline CDR1 and CDR2: SGHDT and YYEEEE. The source of this sequence is a woman older than 75 with acute or convalescent COVID-19. The sequenced sample consisted of peripheral blood. The chain combines TRBV5-6 with TRBJ2-4; weak D call: TRBD1 (6 bases). The CDR3 reads CASSLDRVENIQYF. CDR3 nucleotide sequence: TGTGCCAGCAGCTTGGACAGGGTGGAGAACATTCAGTACTTC.